This T cell receptor (beta chain) is drawn from a study of T cells in Graves' hyperthyroidism and ophthalmopathy. A remark on this clonotype: What it recognizes is unknown.

The CDR3 runs to 12 residues. V was trimmed by 6 bases and J by 6 bases, leaving 8 bases between them. Exclusion of patients followed from uncontrolled infection, other autoimmune disease, pregnancy or lactation. Study findings and constraints: The model predicted ophthalmopathy a median roughly six months before onset. Most clonotypes that expanded in the thyroid above 0.001 also showed up in blood.

The TCR beta CDR3 regions underwent amplification using RNA transcripts as the source. In the first-round RT-PCR of the TCR CDR3, the HTBI primer set was used. A single record per CDR3 protein comes from TCRdb applying MiXCR to the multiplex PCR reads. This sample yields 500,000 to 700,000 distinct CDR3 sequences, of which 16% are seen a single time; approximately 18% belongs to the top ten. The V and J genes are TRBV12-3 or TRBV12-4 and TRBJ2-2; D is unresolved. The sample was blood. The source is a woman aged 18-30 years with Graves' hyperthyroidism. The CDR3 nucleotides read TGTGCCAGCAGATACTCATCCGGGGAGCTGTTTTTT. It translates to CASRYSSGELFF.